A single sample gave rise to the 25 T cell receptor beta chains below, sequenced in a study of T cells expressing NK-cell markers. With the 5' RACE reads reprocessed, TCRdb shows one record per CDR3 protein and no DNA. The table for this sample gives some 110,000 distinct CDR3 sequences. The sequenced material came from blood T cells: a sorted CD56 or NKG2C T cell subset, CD4+ or CD8+ T cells, or bulk PBMC T cells (not recorded which). These receptors originate from a woman aged 18 to 75 in good health.

The rearrangement joins TRBV5-4 to TRBJ2-1. Germline V gene lookup returns CDR1 SGHNT and CDR2 YYREEE (reference sequence). CDR3 length equals 13 residues. The chain's CDR3 is CASSPARADEQFF.

V and J are TRBV9 and TRBJ2-2; checking the TCRdb D call of TRBD2 is not possible without DNA. This CDR3 region has 18 residues. Germline V gene sequence: CDR1 SGDLS, CDR2 YYNGEE. CDR3 region: CASSDPYWVGESPGELFF.

This chain connects TRBV29-1 to TRBJ2-7; TCRdb picks TRBD2, but there is no DNA to check that call. The CDR3 contains 13 residues. The germline gives CDR1 SQVTM, CDR2 ANQGSEA. The CDR3 here is CSVLGALSYEQYF.

The V call is TRBV10-3, the J call TRBJ2-3; TCRdb reports TRBD1, a call that lacks DNA to check it against. The germline V gene has CDR1 ENHRY and CDR2 SYGVKD. The CDR3 covers 14 residues. The CDR3 loop reads CAISEPPWPDTQYF.

V and J are TRBV6-5 and TRBJ2-7. CDR3 length: 13 amino acids. The V gene's germline CDR1 is MNHEY and CDR2 SVGAGI. The CDR3 here is CASVGVGSYEQYF.

The chain links TRBV28 to TRBJ1-5. The CDR3 consists of 14 residues. Germline V gene data show CDR1 as MDHEN and CDR2 as SYDVKM. CDR3 region: CASSLWSGLQPQHF.

The gene calls are TRBV5-1 and TRBJ2-3; TCRdb's D call, TRBD2, is unchecked because there is no DNA. This CDR3 is 16 amino acids long. In germline, CDR1 is SGHRS, CDR2 YFSETQ. The CDR3 sequence: CASSLGGGGAADTQYF.

The chain is built from TRBV2 and TRBJ2-2; TCRdb's assignment of TRBD1 cannot be checked, as there is no DNA. Germline lookup yields CDR1 SNHLY and CDR2 FYNNEI. CDR3 length: 16 amino acids. The CDR3: CASSDPRQSVPGELFF.

The J gene is TRBJ2-2, the V gene TRBV12-3 or TRBV12-4; TCRdb's D call, TRBD1, is unchecked because there is no DNA. The CDR3 consists of 14 residues. The CDR3 sequence: CASRAGQNTGELFF.

The chain uses TRBV7-8 and TRBJ2-5; TCRdb picks TRBD2, but there is no DNA to check that call. The CDR3 has 16 residues. Germline assignment: CDR1 SGHVS and CDR2 FQNEAQ. This chain's CDR3 is CASSRDSGLSYETQYF.

This rearrangement joins TRBV7-3 to TRBJ2-3; TCRdb returns TRBD1, unconfirmable since there is no DNA. The length of the CDR3 is 13 residues. Germline loops: CDR1 SGHTA, CDR2 FQGTGA. The CDR3 spells CASSSGQGGTQYF.

V is TRBV10-3 and J is TRBJ1-4; TCRdb's D call of TRBD1 is untestable without DNA. The CDR3 has 14 amino acids. Germline CDR1 ENHRY, CDR2 SYGVKD. The CDR3 sequence: CAISEGQPNEKLFF.

V and J are TRBV7-9 and TRBJ1-1; with no DNA, the TCRdb D assignment of TRBD1 cannot be verified. The V gene's germline CDR1 is SEHNR and CDR2 FQNEAQ (reference sequence). The length of the CDR3 is 13 residues. The CDR3 region is CAGAGTMNTEAFF.

V gene TRBV5-1 combines with J gene TRBJ1-4; the TRBD1 assignment by TCRdb is unverifiable without DNA. CDR3 length: 14 residues. Germline V gene data show CDR1 as SGHRS and CDR2 as YFSETQ. This CDR3 is CASSLWGLDEKLFF.

J is TRBJ2-1 and V is TRBV28; TCRdb names TRBD2, which stays unverified in the absence of DNA. Germline-derived CDR1 and CDR2 are MDHEN and SYDVKM. The CDR3 runs 16 residues. CDR3 sequence reads: CASSLLGLAGYNEQFF.

The chain carries TRBV24-1 and TRBJ1-2. The CDR3 is made up of 15 amino acids. Germline lookup yields CDR1 KGHDR and CDR2 SFDVKD. The CDR3: CATSDPLNGHYGYTF.

The V and J genes are TRBV19 and TRBJ2-2; checking the TCRdb D call of TRBD2 is not possible without DNA. CDR1 LNHDA and CDR2 SQIVND come from the germline V gene (reference sequence). CDR3 length: 16 amino acids. The CDR3 spells CASTERGRRDTGELFF.

This chain links TRBV5-6 with TRBJ1-1. The CDR3 is made up of 13 amino acids. Germline CDR1 is SGHDT and CDR2 is YYEEEE. The CDR3 sequence is CAAGGSGNTEAFF.

J is TRBJ1-4 and V is TRBV3-1; there is no DNA to check the TCRdb D call of TRBD1. CDR3 size: 18 residues. Germline loops: CDR1 LGHDT, CDR2 YNNKEL (reference sequence). The CDR3 sequence is CASSPRTSTPEDKEKLFF.

The rearrangement links TRBV4-2 to TRBJ2-7; the TRBD2 assignment by TCRdb is unverifiable without DNA. Germline CDR1 LGHNA, CDR2 YNFKEQ. This CDR3 region has 15 residues. The CDR3: CASSQEGRQTYEQYF.

The chain employs TRBV27 and TRBJ2-7; checking the TCRdb D call of TRBD1 is not possible without DNA. The CDR3 runs to 16 residues. Germline V gives CDR1 MNHEY, CDR2 SMNVEV (reference sequence). The CDR3 loop reads CASTPRGLGSFYEQYF.

V usage is TRBV4-2 and J usage is TRBJ2-7; TCRdb's assignment of TRBD2 cannot be checked, as there is no DNA. This CDR3 region has 16 residues. Germline V CDR1 and CDR2: LGHNA, YNFKEQ. The CDR3 loop is CASSQDEAGGSYEQYF.

This chain joins TRBV29-1 and TRBJ2-3; absent DNA, TCRdb's TRBD2 call cannot be checked. Germline-derived CDR1 and CDR2 are SQVTM and ANQGSEA. This CDR3 region has 17 residues. CDR3: CSVEDPATSGRTDTQYF.

The V call is TRBV29-1, the J call TRBJ2-7; checking the TCRdb D call of TRBD1 is not possible without DNA. Germline loops: CDR1 SQVTM, CDR2 ANQGSEA. The CDR3 length is 14 residues. Here the CDR3 reads CSVEFGTGFYEQYF.

The rearrangement joins TRBV5-1 to TRBJ2-5; TCRdb's D call, TRBD1, is unchecked because there is no DNA. CDR1 SGHRS and CDR2 YFSETQ come from the germline V gene. The CDR3 totals 14 residues. CDR3 sequence: CASSLHPGQETQYF.